This note documents a single TCR beta chain sequence. This sample was taken from a study of CD8 T cells in Susac syndrome. Overall study: At blood draw, Susac syndrome patients were therapy-naive, on corticosteroids, or on intravenous immunoglobulin alone.

V dropped 5 bases and J dropped 2 bases, with 12 bases sitting between them. Germline V gene data show CDR1 as SQVTM and CDR2 as ANQGSEA. The CDR3 runs 13 residues. About 0.5 to 1 ug RNA was reverse transcribed with random hexamers. The method of amplification for TCR beta CDR3 was immunoSEQ multiplex PCR, covering 54 Vbeta and 13 Jbeta. TCRdb recomputed calls from the immunoSEQ multiplex PCR reads with MiXCR, one row per CDR3 protein. This table has roughly 100,000 distinct CDR3 sequences, approximately 93% appearing once. TCR beta sequencing covered blood CD8+ and CD4+ T cells. Sequenced material: CD8+ T cells from PBMCs. The J gene is TRBJ1-1, the V gene TRBV29-1; no firm D call. This clonotype was obtained from a human donor with Susac syndrome. CDR3 protein: CSVRAGDNTEAFF. The CDR3 bases are TGCAGCGTTCGGGCAGGTGATAACACTGAAGCTTTCTTT.